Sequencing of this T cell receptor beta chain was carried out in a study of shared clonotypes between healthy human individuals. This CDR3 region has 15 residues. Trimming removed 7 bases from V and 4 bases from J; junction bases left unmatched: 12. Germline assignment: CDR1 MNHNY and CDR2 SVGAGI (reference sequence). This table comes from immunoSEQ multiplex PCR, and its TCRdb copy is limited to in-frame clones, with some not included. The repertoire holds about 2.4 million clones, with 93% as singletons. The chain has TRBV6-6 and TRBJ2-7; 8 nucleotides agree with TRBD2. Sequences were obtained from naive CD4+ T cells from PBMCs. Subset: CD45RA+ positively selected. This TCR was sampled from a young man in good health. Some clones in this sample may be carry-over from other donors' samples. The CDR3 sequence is CASTPSSGRGYEQYF. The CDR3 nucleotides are TGTGCCAGCACCCCCTCCAGCGGGAGAGGGTACGAGCAGTACTTC.